Shown below are 25 T cell receptor beta chains from a single sample sequenced in a study of T cells in Graves' hyperthyroidism and ophthalmopathy. The source material, RNA transcripts, was used to amplify TCR beta CDR3 regions. During a first-round RT-PCR of the TCR CDR3, the HTBI primer set was used. One entry per CDR3 protein, called by TCRdb with MiXCR from the multiplex PCR reads. This sample has approximately 430,000 distinct CDR3 sequences, with 14% to 15% found just once. Input material: blood. These receptors all stem from a man aged 18 to 30 with Graves' ophthalmopathy.

This clonotype was seen repeatedly, ten times or more. The chain is built from TRBV19 and TRBJ2-7; 7 bases line up with TRBD1. Germline CDR1 reads LNHDA; CDR2 reads SQIVND (reference sequence). CDR3 length equals 16 residues. J was trimmed by 0 bases and V by 4 bases; bases with no gene match: 9. DNA for the CDR3: TGTGCCAGTAGTAACCTCCGGGACAGCTCCTCCTACGAGCAGTACTTC. It specifies CASSNLRDSSSYEQYF.

There are many counts of this clonotype. CDR3 sequence: CASKMGQGYNQPQHF. The CDR3 DNA reads as TGTGCCAGCAAGATGGGACAGGGATACAATCAGCCCCAGCATTTT. The chain joins TRBV6-1 to TRBJ1-5; 9 bases match TRBD1. The CDR3 contains 15 residues. Per the germline V gene, CDR1 is MNHNS and CDR2 is SASEGT. Germline trimming cut 7 bases from V and 3 bases from J; bases unmatched to any gene: 7.

This clonotype occurred many times. The CDR3 loop reads CASTIQGLTGELFF. The CDR3 bases are TGTGCCAGCACTATCCAGGGTTTAACCGGGGAGCTGTTTTTT. The rearrangement links TRBV2 to TRBJ2-2, with D possibly being TRBD1 (5 bases). Looked up from germline, CDR1 is SNHLY and CDR2 is FYNNEI. The CDR3 consists of 14 residues. V lost 7 bases, J lost 5 bases, and 14 bases lay in between. The variable domain in full, with the rest retrieved from reference TRBV2 and TRBJ2-2, is EPEVTQTPSHQVTQMGQEVILRCVPISNHLYFYWYRQILGQKVEFLVSFYNNEISEKSEIFDDQFSVERPDGSNFTLKIRSTKLEDSAMYFCASTIQGLTGELFFGEGSRLTVL.

This clonotype was counted at least ten times. The chain employs TRBV10-3 and TRBJ1-1, with 7 positions matching TRBD1. CDR1 ENHRY and CDR2 SYGVKD come from the germline V gene. The V and J ends lost 6 bases and 4 bases, in that order; junction bases with no gene match: 8. The CDR3 is 14 amino acids. Here the CDR3 DNA reads TGTGCCATCAGGGAGGACAGGCAGAGCACTGAAGCTTTCTTT. Its protein is CAIREDRQSTEAFF.

Many counts were recorded for this clonotype. The chain recombines TRBV12-5 with TRBJ2-2; D is unresolved. The CDR3 spans 16 residues. Germline V gives CDR1 LGHNT, CDR2 FRNRAP. Trimming cost V 0 bases and J 1 base, with 9 bases left between them. CDR3 in DNA: TGTGCTAGTGGTTTGGTACTTACTTGGAACACCGGGGAGCTGTTTTTT. Residues: CASGLVLTWNTGELFF.

This clonotype has a count of ten or more. The chain employs TRBV30 and TRBJ1-2; D is ambiguous. The CDR3 runs to 13 residues. The germline V and J ends were trimmed by 0 bases and 3 bases, with 8 bases remaining between them. Germline CDR1 GTSNPN, CDR2 SVGIG (reference sequence). CDR3 sequence reads: CAWSVQQHYGYTF. The CDR3 DNA sequence: TGTGCCTGGAGTGTGCAACAGCACTATGGCTACACCTTC.

V gene TRBV28 combines with J gene TRBJ2-5, with TRBD2 matching 8 bases. Germline assignment: CDR1 MDHEN and CDR2 SYDVKM. The CDR3 contains 16 residues. V trimming: 5 bases; J trimming: 8 bases; junction bases outside the gene matches: 16. The CDR3 nucleotides are TGTGCCAGCAGTCCCCACGGGGGGGCCGAGAGAGAAACCCAGTACTTC. This translates into CASSPHGGAERETQYF.

There are a few counts of this clonotype. The chain carries TRBV29-1 and TRBJ2-1; TRBD1 might be the D (6 bases). CDR1 is SQVTM, CDR2 ANQGSEA, per germline. V lost 6 bases and J 0 bases, leaving 18 bases between the germline ends. The CDR3 sequence is 16 residues long. DNA for the CDR3: TGCAGCGTCCCCAGGGGCGGCGGAAGCTCCTACAATGAGCAGTTCTTC. Residues: CSVPRGGGSSYNEQFF.

Here the CDR3 DNA reads TGCGCCAGCAGCTGGATGGACATATTCCAAGAGACCCAGTACTTC. Translating it yields CASSWMDIFQETQYF. The chain links TRBV5-1 to TRBJ2-5; TRBD1 might be the D (5 bases). This CDR3 comprises 15 residues. Germline values: CDR1 SGHRS, CDR2 YFSETQ. V was cut by 3 bases and J by 1 base, with 13 bases left in between.

There are many counts of this clonotype. The V call is TRBV2, the J call TRBJ2-1; D call uncertain. The CDR3 covers 13 residues. Trimming shortened V by 1 base and J by 6 bases, and 7 bases separated the two germline ends. Germline CDR1 reads SNHLY; CDR2 reads FYNNEI. DNA for the CDR3: TGTGCCAGCAGTGAAGAATGGGGCAATGAGCAGTTCTTC. Its translation is CASSEEWGNEQFF.

In its sample, this clonotype was seen many times. This chain connects TRBV7-9 to TRBJ2-5; D gene unclear. V was clipped by 1 base and J by 2 bases, with 8 bases between them. The germline CDR1 and CDR2 sequences are SEHNR and FQNEAQ (reference sequence). The CDR3 has 14 residues. The CDR3 DNA is TGTGCCAGCAGCTTAGATGCAGCTCAAGAGACCCAGTACTTC. This encodes CASSLDAAQETQYF.

This clonotype was observed many times. The genes are TRBV20-1 and TRBJ2-5; D not resolved. Germline V gene data show CDR1 as DFQATT and CDR2 as SNEGSKA (reference sequence). There are 13 residues in the CDR3. Trimming removed 4 bases at V and 4 bases at J, with 13 bases between. The DNA for the CDR3 is TGCAGTGCTACTCGACCATCGGTAGAGACCCAGTACTTC. This codes for CSATRPSVETQYF.

V and J are TRBV27 and TRBJ2-2, with D perhaps matching TRBD1 (6 bases). The V gene lost 11 bases and the J gene lost 1 base, with 14 bases spanning the gap. The CDR3 consists of 14 residues. Looked up from germline, CDR1 is MNHEY and CDR2 is SMNVEV (reference sequence). This CDR3 reads CASGPGQNTGELFF. The CDR3 DNA sequence: TGTGCCTCGGGGCCGGGACAGAACACCGGGGAGCTGTTTTTT.

The chain combines TRBV18 with TRBJ2-2, with D possibly being TRBD2 (6 bases). The CDR3 length is 16 residues. Germline V gives CDR1 KGHSH, CDR2 LQKENI. V gave up 5 bases and J gave up 1 base, with 14 bases separating them. The CDR3 DNA reads TGTGCCAGCTCATCCCCGGGGGATGTGAACACCGGGGAGCTGTTTTTT. Translation: CASSSPGDVNTGELFF.

The J gene is TRBJ1-5, the V gene TRBV19; D call uncertain. V was pared by 6 bases and J by 0 bases, with 21 bases between. The germline CDR1 and CDR2 sequences are LNHDA and SQIVND (reference sequence). This CDR3 spans 18 amino acids. The CDR3 DNA reads as TGTGCCAGTAGCGTATGGGAATTACCCCTTTATAGCAATCAGCCCCAGCATTTT. This encodes CASSVWELPLYSNQPQHF.

Points on this clonotype: This may come from a read error, since a much larger clone is one base off. It is likely a read error, because the conserved phenylalanine at the end of the CDR3 is missing. The chain combines TRBV12-3 or TRBV12-4 with TRBJ1-6; 12 bases are shared with TRBD1. V was clipped by 5 bases and J by 7 bases; unmatched bases: 6. This CDR3 has 16 amino acids. CDR3 sequence: CASSPGQGARNSPLHV. CDR3 DNA: TGTGCCAGCAGTCCGGGACAGGGGGCTAGGAATTCACCCCTCCACGTT.

This clonotype occurred many times. This sequence joins TRBV3-1 and TRBJ2-5; 12 nucleotides agree with TRBD2. The CDR3 runs 15 residues. Germline CDR1 LGHDT, CDR2 YNNKEL (reference sequence). V was pared by 1 base and J by 6 bases, with 3 bases of the junction left unmatched. CDR3 sequence (DNA): TGTGCCAGCAGCCAAGGGACTAGCGGGGTGAAGACCCAGTACTTC. Encoded protein: CASSQGTSGVKTQYF.

This clonotype occurred many times. This sequence joins TRBV5-1 and TRBJ2-1, with TRBD2 matching over 12 bases. The J segment lost 8 bases and the V segment lost 4 bases, leaving 10 bases of the junction unmatched. Germline CDR1 SGHRS, CDR2 YFSETQ. This CDR3 comprises 16 residues. Here the CDR3 DNA reads TGCGCCAGCAGCCTACAGACTAGCGGGAGCGGCCATGAGCAGTTCTTC. It codes for CASSLQTSGSGHEQFF. The full variable domain, in which reference TRBV5-1 and TRBJ2-1 provide the parts outside the CDR3, is KAGVTQTPRYLIKTRGQQVTLSCSPISGHRSVSWYQQTPGQGLQFLFEYFSETQRNKGNFPGRFSGRQFSNSRSEMNVSTLELGDSALYLCASSLQTSGSGHEQFFGPGTRLTVL.

In this sample, this clonotype turned up many times. The chain carries TRBV5-1 and TRBJ2-7; 12 nucleotides agree with TRBD1. Germline CDR1 is SGHRS and CDR2 is YFSETQ. The CDR3 consists of 15 residues. Losses at the gene ends were 0 bases for V and 6 bases for J; bases not matched to a gene: 4. The CDR3 region is CASSLEGTGGSEQYF. DNA for the CDR3: TGCGCCAGCAGCTTGGAAGGGACAGGGGGCTCCGAGCAGTACTTC.

This chain links TRBV2 with TRBJ2-3; 9 bases fit TRBD2. Germline V gives CDR1 SNHLY, CDR2 FYNNEI. There are 14 residues in the CDR3. Germline trimming cut 10 bases from V and 5 bases from J; bases unmatched to any gene: 10. In DNA form, the CDR3 reads TGTGCCATCCCCTTAGCGGGGGAAGGAGATACGCAGTATTTT. Its protein product is CAIPLAGEGDTQYF. Full variable domain (missing parts from reference TRBV2 and TRBJ2-3): EPEVTQTPSHQVTQMGQEVILRCVPISNHLYFYWYRQILGQKVEFLVSFYNNEISEKSEIFDDQFSVERPDGSNFTLKIRSTKLEDSAMYFCAIPLAGEGDTQYFGPGTRLTVL.

This CDR3 is CASSIAPWDQPQHF. DNA of the CDR3: TGTGCCAGTAGTATAGCACCCTGGGATCAGCCCCAGCATTTT. The chain combines TRBV19 with TRBJ1-5; D call uncertain. Germline V gene sequence: CDR1 LNHDA, CDR2 SQIVND (reference sequence). This CDR3 is 14 amino acids long. V lost 1 base and J lost 5, with 9 bases in between.

In regard to this clonotype: An end of the junction does not agree with germline; a read error may underlie this. The chain recombines TRBV7-7 with TRBJ2-3; tentatively, D is TRBD1 (6 bases). The CDR3 extends over 13 amino acids. In germline, CDR1 is SSHAT, CDR2 FNYEAQ (reference sequence). CDR3 sequence: CASSSGQTDTQYF. In DNA form, the CDR3 reads TGTGCTAGCAGCTCCGGACAGACAGATACGCAGTATTTT.

This clonotype showed up many times. The germline gene is not matched at one end of the junction; a read error may be the cause. V usage is TRBV2 and J usage is TRBJ2-1; 8 bases match TRBD1. Germline V gene data show CDR1 as SNHLY and CDR2 as FYNNEI. The length of the CDR3 is 16 residues. DNA of the CDR3: TGTGCCAGCAGCGAAGAGACCAGGGGGCGCGAAAATGAGCAGTTCTTC. Its translation is CASSEETRGRENEQFF. Together with reference TRBV2 and TRBJ2-1, the CDR3 gives the full variable domain: EPEVTQTPSHQVTQMGQEVILRCVPISNHLYFYWYRQILGQKVEFLVSFYNNEISEKSEIFDDQFSVERPDGSNFTLKIRSTKLEDSAMYFCASSEETRGRENEQFFGPGTRLTVL.

In its sample, this clonotype was seen many times. J is TRBJ2-3 and V is TRBV18; TRBD1 aligns across 8 bases. Trimming took 5 bases from V and 0 from J; bases not matched to a gene: 10. Germline V gene data show CDR1 as KGHSH and CDR2 as LQKENI. The CDR3 is 17 residues long. The CDR3 sequence: CASSSLDRAVSTDTQYF. In nucleotides, the CDR3 is TGTGCCAGCTCATCCTTGGACAGGGCGGTAAGCACAGATACGCAGTATTTT.

There are many counts of this clonotype. V gene TRBV11-3 combines with J gene TRBJ2-5; D not resolved. CDR1 is SGHNT and CDR2 is YENEEA in the germline V gene. There are 13 residues in the CDR3. Trimming left V 3 bases short and J 3 bases short, with 8 bases between. The CDR3 sequence: CASSFGQKETQYF. In nucleotides, the CDR3 is TGTGCCAGCAGCTTCGGTCAGAAAGAGACCCAGTACTTC.